This TCR beta chain was identified in a study of T cells in localized non-small cell lung cancer. This CDR3 contains 12 residues. V lost 9 bases and J lost 7; bases outside the gene matches: 6. Per the germline V gene, CDR1 is LNHNV and CDR2 is YYDKDF (reference sequence). Note on this clone: Its specificity is unknown.

Study-wide results and limits: With higher T cell density in blood came longer overall survival. T cell clonality was highest in uninvolved adjacent lung, above tumor. A median of 57 of the top 100 tumor clones appeared in adjacent lung, which was paired and uninvolved. Sequence data derive from only one tumor region, so heterogeneity remains possible.

Libraries were prepared by immunoSEQ multiplex PCR; TCRdb keeps only in-frame clonotypes and omits some of them. Of tens of thousands of clones listed, roughly 90% were seen once; the top ten hold roughly 2.1%. The sample consisted of peripheral blood, taken before any cancer treatment. The origin of this receptor is a female donor at least 60 years old with stage I lung adenocarcinoma. The V and J genes are TRBV15 and TRBJ1-5, with 7 positions matching TRBD1. CDR3: CATRQGRQPQHF. CDR3 DNA: TGTGCCACGAGACAGGGAAGACAGCCCCAGCATTTT.